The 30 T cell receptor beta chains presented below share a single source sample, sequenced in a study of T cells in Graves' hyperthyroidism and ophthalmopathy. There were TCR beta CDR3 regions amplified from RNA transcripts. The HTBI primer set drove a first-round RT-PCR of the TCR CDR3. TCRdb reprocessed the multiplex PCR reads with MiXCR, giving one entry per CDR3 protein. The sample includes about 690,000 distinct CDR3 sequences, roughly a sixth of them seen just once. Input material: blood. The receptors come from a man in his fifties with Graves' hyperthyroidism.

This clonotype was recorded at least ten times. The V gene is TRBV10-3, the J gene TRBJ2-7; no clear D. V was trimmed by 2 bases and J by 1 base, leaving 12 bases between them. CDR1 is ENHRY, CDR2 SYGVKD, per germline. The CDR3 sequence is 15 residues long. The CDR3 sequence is CAISEGPTLSYEQYF. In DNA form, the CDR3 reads TGTGCCATCAGTGAGGGCCCGACACTGTCCTACGAGCAGTACTTC.

Here the CDR3 reads CSARRQGNSAFF. The CDR3 bases are TGCAGTGCTAGACGACAGGGGAATTCGGCTTTCTTT. The J gene is TRBJ1-1, the V gene TRBV20-1, with 8 bases that match TRBD1. The J segment lost 11 bases and the V segment lost 2 bases, leaving 7 bases of the junction unmatched. CDR3 length: 12 residues. Germline CDR1 reads DFQATT; CDR2 reads SNEGSKA (reference sequence).

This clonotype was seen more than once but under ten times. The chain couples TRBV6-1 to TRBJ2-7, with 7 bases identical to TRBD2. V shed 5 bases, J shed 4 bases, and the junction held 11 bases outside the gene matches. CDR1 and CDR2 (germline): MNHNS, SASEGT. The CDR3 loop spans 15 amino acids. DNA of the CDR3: TGTGCCAGCAGTTATAGGGACGGGGGGATGTACGAGCAGTACTTC. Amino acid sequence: CASSYRDGGMYEQYF.

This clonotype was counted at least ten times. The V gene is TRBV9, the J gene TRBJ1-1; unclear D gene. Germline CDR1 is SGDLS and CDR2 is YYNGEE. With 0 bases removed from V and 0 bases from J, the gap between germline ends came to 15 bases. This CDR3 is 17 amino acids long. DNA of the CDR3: TGTGCCAGCAGCGTAGCTGACGCGAATGCGGTGAACACTGAAGCTTTCTTT. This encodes CASSVADANAVNTEAFF.

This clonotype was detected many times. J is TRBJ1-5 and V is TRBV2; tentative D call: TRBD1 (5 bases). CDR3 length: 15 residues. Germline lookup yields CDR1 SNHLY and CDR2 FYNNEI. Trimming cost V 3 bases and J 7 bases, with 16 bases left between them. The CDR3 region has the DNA TGTGCCAGCAGTGACATGCCAGGGAGTGCCCAGCCCCAGCATTTT. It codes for CASSDMPGSAQPQHF. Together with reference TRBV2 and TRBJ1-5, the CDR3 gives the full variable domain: EPEVTQTPSHQVTQMGQEVILRCVPISNHLYFYWYRQILGQKVEFLVSFYNNEISEKSEIFDDQFSVERPDGSNFTLKIRSTKLEDSAMYFCASSDMPGSAQPQHFGDGTRLSIL.

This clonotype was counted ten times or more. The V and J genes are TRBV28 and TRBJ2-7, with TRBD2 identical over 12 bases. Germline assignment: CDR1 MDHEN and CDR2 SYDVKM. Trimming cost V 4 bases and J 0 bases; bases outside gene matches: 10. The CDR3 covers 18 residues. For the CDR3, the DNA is TGTGCCAGCAGTTCCTACCTAGCGGGAGGGTTCTCCTCCTACGAGCAGTACTTC. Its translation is CASSSYLAGGFSSYEQYF.

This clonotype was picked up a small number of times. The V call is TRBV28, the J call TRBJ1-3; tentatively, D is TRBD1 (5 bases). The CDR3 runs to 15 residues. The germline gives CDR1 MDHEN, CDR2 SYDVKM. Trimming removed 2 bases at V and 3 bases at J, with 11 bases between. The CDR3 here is CASSLGGHFGNTIYF. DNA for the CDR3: TGTGCCAGCAGTTTAGGCGGACATTTTGGAAACACCATATATTTT.

The CDR3 loop is CATRTGRNIQYF. As DNA, the CDR3 is TGTGCCACCAGGACAGGTAGAAACATTCAGTACTTC. The genes are TRBV25-1 and TRBJ2-4; 7 bases align to TRBD1. The CDR3 has 12 amino acids. CDR1 and CDR2 (germline): MGHDK, SYGVNS. With V trimmed by 10 bases and J by 6 bases, 6 bases remained unmatched.

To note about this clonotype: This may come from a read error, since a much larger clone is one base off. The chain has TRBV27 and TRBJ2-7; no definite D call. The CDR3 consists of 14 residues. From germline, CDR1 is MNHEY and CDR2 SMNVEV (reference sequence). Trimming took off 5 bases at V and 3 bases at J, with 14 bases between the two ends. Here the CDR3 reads CASSRSDQIYEQYF. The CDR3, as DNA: TGTGCCAGCAGTCGGAGTGACCAGATCTACGAGCAGTACTTC.

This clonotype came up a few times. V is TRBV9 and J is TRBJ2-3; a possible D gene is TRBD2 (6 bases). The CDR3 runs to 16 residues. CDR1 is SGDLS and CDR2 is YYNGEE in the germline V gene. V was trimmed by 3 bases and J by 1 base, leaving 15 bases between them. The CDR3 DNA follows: TGTGCCAGCAGCGCAAGATGGGACTCCTGCACAGATACGCAGTATTTT. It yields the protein CASSARWDSCTDTQYF.

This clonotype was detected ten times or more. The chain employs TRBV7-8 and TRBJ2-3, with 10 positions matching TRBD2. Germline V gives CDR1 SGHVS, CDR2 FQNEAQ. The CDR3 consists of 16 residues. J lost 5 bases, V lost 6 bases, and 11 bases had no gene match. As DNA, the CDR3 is TGTGCCAGCAGGCGCGGGACTAGCGTATTTAGAGATACGCAGTATTTT. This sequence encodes CASRRGTSVFRDTQYF. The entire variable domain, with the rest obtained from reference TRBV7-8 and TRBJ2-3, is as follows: GAGVSQSPRYKVAKRGQDVALRCDPISGHVSLFWYQQALGQGPEFLTYFQNEAQLDKSGLPSDRFFAERPEGSVSTLKIQRTQQEDSAVYLCASRRGTSVFRDTQYFGPGTRLTVL.

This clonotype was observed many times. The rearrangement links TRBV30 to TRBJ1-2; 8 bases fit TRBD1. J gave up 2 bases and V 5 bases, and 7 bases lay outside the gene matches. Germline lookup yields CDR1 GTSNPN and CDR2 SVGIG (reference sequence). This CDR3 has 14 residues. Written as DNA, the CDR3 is TGTGCCTGGGACCGGGACAGGCCAAACTATGGCTACACCTTC. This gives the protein CAWDRDRPNYGYTF.

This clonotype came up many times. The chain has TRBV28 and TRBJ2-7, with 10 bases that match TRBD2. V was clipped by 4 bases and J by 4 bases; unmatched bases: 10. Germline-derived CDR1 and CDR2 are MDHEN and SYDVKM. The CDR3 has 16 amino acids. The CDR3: CASSSSASGSGYEQYF. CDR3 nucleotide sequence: TGTGCCAGCAGTTCGTCTGCTAGCGGGAGTGGTTACGAGCAGTACTTC.

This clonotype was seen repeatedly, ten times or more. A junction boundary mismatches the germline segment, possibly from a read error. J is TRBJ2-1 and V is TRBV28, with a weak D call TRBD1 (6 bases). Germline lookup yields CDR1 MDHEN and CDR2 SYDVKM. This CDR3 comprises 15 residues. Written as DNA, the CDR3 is TGTGTCAGCAGGGGCGACAGTTTTTCCTACAATGAGCAGTTCTTC. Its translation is CVSRGDSFSYNEQFF.

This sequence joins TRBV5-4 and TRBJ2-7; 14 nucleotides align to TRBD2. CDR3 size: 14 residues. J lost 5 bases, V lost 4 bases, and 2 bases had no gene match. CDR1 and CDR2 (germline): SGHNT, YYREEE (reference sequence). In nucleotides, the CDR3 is TGTGCCAGCAGCGCGGGACTAGCGGGAGACGAGCAGTACTTC. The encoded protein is CASSAGLAGDEQYF.

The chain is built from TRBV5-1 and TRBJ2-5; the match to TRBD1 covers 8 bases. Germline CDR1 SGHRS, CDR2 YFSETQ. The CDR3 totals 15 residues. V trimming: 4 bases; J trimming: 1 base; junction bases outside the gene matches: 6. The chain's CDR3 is CASSPTGATQETQYF. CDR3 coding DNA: TGCGCCAGCAGCCCGACAGGGGCGACCCAAGAGACCCAGTACTTC.

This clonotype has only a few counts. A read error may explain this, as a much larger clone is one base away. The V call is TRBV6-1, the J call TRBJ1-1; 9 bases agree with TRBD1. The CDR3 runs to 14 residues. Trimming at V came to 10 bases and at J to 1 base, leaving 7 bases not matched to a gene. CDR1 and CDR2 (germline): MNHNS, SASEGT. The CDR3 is CANTEDRGNTEAFF. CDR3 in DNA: TGTGCCAACACTGAGGACAGGGGGAACACTGAAGCTTTCTTT.

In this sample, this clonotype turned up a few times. CDR3 region: CASSQVSGNTIYF. In DNA form, the CDR3 reads TGTGCCAGCAGCCAAGTCTCTGGAAACACCATATATTTT. The chain couples TRBV6-1 to TRBJ1-3; no firm D call. Between the trimmed V and J ends, which lost 6 bases and 0 bases, there was a span of 6 bases. Germline values: CDR1 MNHNS, CDR2 SASEGT. The CDR3 extends over 13 amino acids.

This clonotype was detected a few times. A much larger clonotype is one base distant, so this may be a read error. CDR3 bases: TGTGCCAGCAGCTTACACCTCCTCTACGAGCAGTACTTC. This codes for CASSLHLLYEQYF. J is TRBJ2-7 and V is TRBV7-8, with D unresolved. This CDR3 is built from 13 residues. Between the trimmed V and J ends, which lost 2 bases and 3 bases, there was a span of 8 bases. Germline-derived CDR1 and CDR2 are SGHVS and FQNEAQ.

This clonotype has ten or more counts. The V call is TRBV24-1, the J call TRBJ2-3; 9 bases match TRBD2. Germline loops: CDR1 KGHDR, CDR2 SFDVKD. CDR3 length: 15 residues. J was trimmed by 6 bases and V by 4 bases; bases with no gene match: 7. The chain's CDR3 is CATSDLAGAYDTQYF. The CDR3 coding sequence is TGTGCCACCAGTGACTTAGCGGGAGCCTACGATACGCAGTATTTT.

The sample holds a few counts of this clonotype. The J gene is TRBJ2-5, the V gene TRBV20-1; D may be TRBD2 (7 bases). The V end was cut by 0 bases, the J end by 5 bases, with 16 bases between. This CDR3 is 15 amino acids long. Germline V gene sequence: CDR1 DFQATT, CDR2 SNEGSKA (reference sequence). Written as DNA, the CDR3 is TGCAGTGCTAGAGATCCCAGGGGAGGGCTGGAGACCCAGTACTTC. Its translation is CSARDPRGGLETQYF.

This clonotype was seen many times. The CDR3, as DNA: TGTGCCAGCAGTGGGACCTCCGGGACTAGCGGAATGAGCTCCTACAATGAGCAGTTCTTC. It yields the protein CASSGTSGTSGMSSYNEQFF. The gene calls are TRBV2 and TRBJ2-1; 11 bases match TRBD2. J lost 0 bases, V lost 4 bases, and 14 bases had no gene match. This CDR3 comprises 20 residues. Germline V gene lookup returns CDR1 SNHLY and CDR2 FYNNEI.

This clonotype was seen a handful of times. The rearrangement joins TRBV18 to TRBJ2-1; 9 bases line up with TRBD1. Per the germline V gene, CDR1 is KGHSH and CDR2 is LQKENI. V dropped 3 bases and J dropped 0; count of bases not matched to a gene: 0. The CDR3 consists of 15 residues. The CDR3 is CASSPTGGSYNEQFF. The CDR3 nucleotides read TGTGCCAGCTCACCGACAGGGGGCTCCTACAATGAGCAGTTCTTC.

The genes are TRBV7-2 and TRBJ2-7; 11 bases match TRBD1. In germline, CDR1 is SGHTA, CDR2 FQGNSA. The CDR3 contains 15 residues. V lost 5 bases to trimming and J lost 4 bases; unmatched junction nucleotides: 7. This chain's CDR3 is CASSPWTGGLYEQYF. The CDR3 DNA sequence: TGTGCCAGCAGCCCCTGGACAGGGGGCCTGTACGAGCAGTACTTC. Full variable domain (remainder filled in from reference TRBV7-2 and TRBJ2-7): GAGVSQSPSNKVTEKGKDVELRCDPISGHTALYWYRQSLGQGLEFLIYFQGNSAPDKSGLPSDRFSAERTGGSVSTLTIQRTQQEDSAVYLCASSPWTGGLYEQYFGPGTRLTVT.

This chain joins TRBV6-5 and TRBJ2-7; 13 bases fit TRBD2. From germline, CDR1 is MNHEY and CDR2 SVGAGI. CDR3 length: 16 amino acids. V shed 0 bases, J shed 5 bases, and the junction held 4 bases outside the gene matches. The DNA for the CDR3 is TGTGCCAGCAGTTACTCGAGGACTAGCGGGAGCCACGAGCAGTACTTC. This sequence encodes CASSYSRTSGSHEQYF.

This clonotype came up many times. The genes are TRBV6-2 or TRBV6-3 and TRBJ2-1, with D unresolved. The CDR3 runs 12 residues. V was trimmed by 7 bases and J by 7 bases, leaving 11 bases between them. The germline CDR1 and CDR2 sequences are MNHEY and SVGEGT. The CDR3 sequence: CASKRLGNEQFF. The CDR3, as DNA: TGTGCCAGCAAAAGGTTGGGTAATGAGCAGTTCTTC.

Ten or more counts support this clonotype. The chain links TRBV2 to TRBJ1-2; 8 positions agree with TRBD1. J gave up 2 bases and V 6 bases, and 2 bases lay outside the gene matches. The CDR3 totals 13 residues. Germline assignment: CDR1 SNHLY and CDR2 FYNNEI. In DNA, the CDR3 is TGTGCCAGCAGGGGACAGGAGAACTATGGCTACACCTTC. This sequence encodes CASRGQENYGYTF.

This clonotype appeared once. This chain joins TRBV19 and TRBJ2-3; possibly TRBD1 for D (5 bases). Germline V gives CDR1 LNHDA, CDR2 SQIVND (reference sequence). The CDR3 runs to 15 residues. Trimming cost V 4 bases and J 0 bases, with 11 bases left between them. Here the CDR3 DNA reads TGTGCCAGTAGTACCACAGGTGGTAGCACAGATACGCAGTATTTT. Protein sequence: CASSTTGGSTDTQYF. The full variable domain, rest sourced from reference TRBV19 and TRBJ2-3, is DGGITQSPKYLFRKEGQNVTLSCEQNLNHDAMYWYRQDPGQGLRLIYYSQIVNDFQKGDIAEGYSVSREKKESFPLTVTSAQKNPTAFYLCASSTTGGSTDTQYFGPGTRLTVL.

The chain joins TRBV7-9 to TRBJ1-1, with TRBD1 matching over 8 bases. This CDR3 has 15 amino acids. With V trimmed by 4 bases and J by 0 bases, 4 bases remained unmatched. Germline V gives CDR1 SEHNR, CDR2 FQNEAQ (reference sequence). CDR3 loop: CASSYQTGVNTEAFF. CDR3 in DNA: TGTGCCAGCAGCTACCAGACAGGGGTGAACACTGAAGCTTTCTTT. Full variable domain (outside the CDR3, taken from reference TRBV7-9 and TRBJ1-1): DTGVSQNPRHKITKRGQNVTFRCDPISEHNRLYWYRQTLGQGPEFLTYFQNEAQLEKSRLLSDRFSAERPKGSFSTLEIQRTEQGDSAMYLCASSYQTGVNTEAFFGQGTRLTVV.

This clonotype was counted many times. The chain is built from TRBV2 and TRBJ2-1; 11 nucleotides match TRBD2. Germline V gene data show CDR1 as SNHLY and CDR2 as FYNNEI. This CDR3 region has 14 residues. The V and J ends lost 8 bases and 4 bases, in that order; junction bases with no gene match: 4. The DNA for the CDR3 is TGTGCCAGCGGGGGGACTAGCGGTTACAATGAGCAGTTCTTC. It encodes CASGGTSGYNEQFF.